One sample yielded the 16 T cell receptor beta chains listed below, sequenced in a study of CD8+ T cells in alopecia areata. As the sequencing template, cDNA was produced by extracting RNA and reverse transcribing it. Here immunoSEQ multiplex PCR was the method, and the copy in TCRdb shows in-frame clones only, minus some. Here the sample spans more than 95,000 clones, roughly 69% being singletons. The sequencing sample was made of CD4+ T cells sorted from blood. The source of these receptors is a human donor in good health.

This clone has more than one count but fewer than ten. This chain uses TRBV4-2 with TRBJ1-1; no definite D call. The CDR3 is 19 amino acids. V was cut by 2 bases and J by 1 base, with 23 bases left in between. CDR1 is LGHNA and CDR2 is YNFKEQ in the germline V gene. Here the CDR3 reads CASSQRSDTPDPSNTEAFF. The CDR3 DNA sequence: TGTGCCAGCAGCCAACGATCGGATACTCCTGACCCTTCGAACACTGAAGCTTTCTTT.

This clone was picked up many times. The V gene is TRBV29-1, the J gene TRBJ1-2; D ambiguous. Between the trimmed V and J ends, which lost 1 base and 4 bases, there was a span of 4 bases. CDR3 length: 11 residues. The germline CDR1 and CDR2 sequences are SQVTM and ANQGSEA. CDR3 DNA sequence: TGCAGCGTTGAAGTGGTCTATGGCTACACCTTC. Its translation: CSVEVVYGYTF.

The CDR3 reads CSARTSLKETQYF. The CDR3 DNA reads TGCAGCGCAAGGACTAGCCTCAAAGAGACCCAGTACTTC. The chain is built from TRBV29-1 and TRBJ2-5, with 8 nucleotides matching TRBD2. V lost 7 bases and J lost 3; bases outside the gene matches: 7. Germline CDR1 and CDR2: SQVTM and ANQGSEA. This CDR3 has 13 amino acids.

This clone was observed a few times. One end of the junction is discordant with germline, which a read error may explain. The V gene is TRBV10-3, the J gene TRBJ2-1; tentatively, D is TRBD1 (6 bases). Looked up from germline, CDR1 is ENHRY and CDR2 is SYGVKD. CDR3 length equals 15 residues. The DNA of the CDR3 is TGTGCCATCAGTGAAGAACAGGGACCCTACTATGAGCAGTTCTTC. Amino acids: CAISEEQGPYYEQFF.

This rearrangement joins TRBV4-1 to TRBJ2-1; weak D call: TRBD1 (6 bases). CDR3 length equals 15 residues. CDR1 is MGHRA, CDR2 YSYEKL, per germline. Trimming took 1 base from V and 6 from J, leaving 13 bases between them. The CDR3 nucleotides read TGCGCCAGCAGCCAAGTTGTCAGGGGAATCAATGAGCAGTTCTTC. It encodes CASSQVVRGINEQFF.

CDR3: CASSLDRQTQYF. DNA of the CDR3: TGTGCCAGCAGCTTAGACAGGCAGACGCAGTATTTT. The chain recombines TRBV7-2 with TRBJ2-3; a possible D gene is TRBD1 (5 bases). CDR3 size: 12 residues. V dropped 1 base and J dropped 9 bases, with 8 bases sitting between them. CDR1 SGHTA and CDR2 FQGNSA come from the germline V gene.

The J gene is TRBJ1-4, the V gene TRBV5-1; D is perhaps TRBD1 (6 bases). The germline CDR1 and CDR2 sequences are SGHRS and YFSETQ. The germline V and J ends were trimmed by 0 bases and 4 bases, with 13 bases remaining between them. The CDR3 runs to 16 residues. For the CDR3, the DNA is TGCGCCAGCAGCTTGGGCCTTACAGGGCATAATGAAAAACTGTTTTTT. Amino acids: CASSLGLTGHNEKLFF.

CDR3 coding DNA: TGTGCCAGCAAAGGGGGGCAGGGAGTTACCTACGAGCAGTACTTC. Translating it yields CASKGGQGVTYEQYF. The V gene is TRBV2, the J gene TRBJ2-7; either TRBD1 or TRBD2 may fit D (6 bases each). V was shortened by 7 bases and J by 2 bases, with 18 bases between the two germline ends. Germline V CDR1 and CDR2: SNHLY, FYNNEI. CDR3 size: 15 residues.

This clone was detected only a few times. V is TRBV29-1 and J is TRBJ2-1, with unresolved D. There are 11 residues in the CDR3. The V end was cut by 3 bases, the J end by 6 bases, with 6 bases between. Germline V gene data show CDR1 as SQVTM and CDR2 as ANQGSEA. The CDR3 bases are TGCAGCGTTGATTCCGGCAATGAGCAGTTCTTC. Protein: CSVDSGNEQFF.

The CDR3 reads CASSIGGGTGELFF. The DNA of the CDR3 is TGTGCCAGTAGTATAGGCGGGGGCACCGGGGAGCTGTTTTTT. The chain employs TRBV19 and TRBJ2-2; 7 positions agree with TRBD2. The CDR3 loop spans 14 amino acids. The V and J ends lost 1 base and 4 bases, in that order; junction bases with no gene match: 0. CDR1 and CDR2 (germline): LNHDA, SQIVND (reference sequence).

This clone was counted once. The chain joins TRBV9 to TRBJ2-5; D unclear. In germline, CDR1 is SGDLS, CDR2 YYNGEE. This CDR3 has 14 residues. V lost 0 bases, J lost 0 bases, and 6 bases lay in between. In DNA form, the CDR3 reads TGTGCCAGCAGCGTAGATGCTTACCAAGAGACCCAGTACTTC. As protein: CASSVDAYQETQYF.

This chain connects TRBV10-3 to TRBJ2-7, with no clear D. The CDR3 has 13 amino acids. The ends were cut back, 3 bases at V and 6 bases at J, with 12 bases in the middle. Per germline, CDR1 ENHRY and CDR2 SYGVKD. The CDR3 DNA follows: TGTGCCATCAGTGAACAGACCACCAGCGAGCAGTACTTC. Protein product: CAISEQTTSEQYF.

This chain joins TRBV5-1 and TRBJ2-7; D gene ambiguous. V lost 1 base, J lost 2 bases, and 10 bases lay in between. The CDR3 is 14 amino acids. Germline V gene data show CDR1 as SGHRS and CDR2 as YFSETQ. The CDR3 sequence: CASSLMDGAYEQYF. The CDR3, as DNA: TGCGCCAGCAGCTTGATGGACGGAGCCTACGAGCAGTACTTC.

This clone showed up just a few times. The V and J genes are TRBV11-2 and TRBJ2-4; the match to TRBD2 covers 7 bases. With 4 bases clipped from V and 6 bases from J, the junction kept 9 bases outside the gene matches. Germline lookup yields CDR1 SGHAT and CDR2 FQNNGV. The CDR3 is 15 residues long. CDR3 region: CASSSERGLLNIQYF. CDR3 nucleotides: TGTGCCAGCAGCTCTGAGCGGGGCTTGTTAAACATTCAGTACTTC.

V is TRBV7-2 and J is TRBJ2-1; 14 bases agree with TRBD2. The CDR3 totals 16 residues. J lost 7 bases, V lost 5 bases, and 7 bases had no gene match. The germline V gene has CDR1 SGHTA and CDR2 FQGNSA. The CDR3 DNA sequence: TGTGCCAGCAGCCACGGACTAGCGGGGGGTCAGAATGAGCAGTTCTTC. It yields the protein CASSHGLAGGQNEQFF.

This sequence joins TRBV14 and TRBJ1-1; 7 bases fit TRBD1. With 1 base clipped from V and 11 bases from J, the junction kept 10 bases outside the gene matches. Germline V gene sequence: CDR1 SGHDN, CDR2 FVKESK. This CDR3 region has 14 residues. The chain's CDR3 is CASSQVMTGSRAFF. The CDR3 coding sequence is TGTGCCAGCAGCCAAGTGATGACAGGGAGCCGCGCTTTCTTT.